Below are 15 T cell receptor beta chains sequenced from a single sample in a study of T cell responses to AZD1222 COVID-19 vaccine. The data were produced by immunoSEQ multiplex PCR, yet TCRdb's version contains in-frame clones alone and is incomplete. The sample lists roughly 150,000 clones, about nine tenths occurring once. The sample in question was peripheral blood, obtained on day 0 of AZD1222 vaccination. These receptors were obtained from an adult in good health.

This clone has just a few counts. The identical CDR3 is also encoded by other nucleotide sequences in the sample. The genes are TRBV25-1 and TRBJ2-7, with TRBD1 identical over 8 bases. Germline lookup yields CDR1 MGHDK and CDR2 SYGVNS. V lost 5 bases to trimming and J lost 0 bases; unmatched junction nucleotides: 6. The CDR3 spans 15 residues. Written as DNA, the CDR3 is TGTGCCAGCAGTCCCAACAGGGGGTCCTCCTACGAGCAGTACTTC. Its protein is CASSPNRGSSYEQYF.

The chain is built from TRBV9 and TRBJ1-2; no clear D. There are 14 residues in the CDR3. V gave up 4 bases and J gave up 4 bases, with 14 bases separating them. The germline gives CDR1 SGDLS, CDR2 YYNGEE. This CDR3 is CASSPQTGRYGYTF. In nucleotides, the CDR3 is TGTGCCAGCAGCCCCCAGACCGGACGCTATGGCTACACCTTC.

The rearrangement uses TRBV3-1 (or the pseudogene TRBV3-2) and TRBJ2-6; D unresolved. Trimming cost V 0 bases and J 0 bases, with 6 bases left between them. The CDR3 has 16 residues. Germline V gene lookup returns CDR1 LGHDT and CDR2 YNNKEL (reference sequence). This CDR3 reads CASSQDPSSGANVLTF. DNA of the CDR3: TGTGCCAGCAGCCAAGATCCTAGCTCTGGGGCCAACGTCCTGACTTTC.

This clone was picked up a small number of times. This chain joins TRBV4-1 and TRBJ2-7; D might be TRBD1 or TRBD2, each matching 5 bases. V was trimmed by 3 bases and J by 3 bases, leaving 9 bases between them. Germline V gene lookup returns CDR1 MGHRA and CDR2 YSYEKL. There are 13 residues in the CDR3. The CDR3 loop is CASSHGDGYEQYF. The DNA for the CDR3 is TGCGCCAGCAGCCATGGGGACGGCTACGAGCAGTACTTC.

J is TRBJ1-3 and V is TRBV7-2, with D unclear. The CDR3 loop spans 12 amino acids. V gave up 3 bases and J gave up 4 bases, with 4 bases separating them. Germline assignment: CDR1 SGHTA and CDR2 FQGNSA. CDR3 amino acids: CASSFRGNTIYF. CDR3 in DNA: TGTGCCAGCAGCTTTAGAGGAAACACCATATATTTT.

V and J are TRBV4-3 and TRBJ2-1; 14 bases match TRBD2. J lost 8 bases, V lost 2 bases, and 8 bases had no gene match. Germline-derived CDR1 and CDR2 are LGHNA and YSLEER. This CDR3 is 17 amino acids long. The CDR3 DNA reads TGCGCCAGCAGCCAATTCAGACTAGCGGGAGGGCCAGATGAGCAGTTCTTC. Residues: CASSQFRLAGGPDEQFF.

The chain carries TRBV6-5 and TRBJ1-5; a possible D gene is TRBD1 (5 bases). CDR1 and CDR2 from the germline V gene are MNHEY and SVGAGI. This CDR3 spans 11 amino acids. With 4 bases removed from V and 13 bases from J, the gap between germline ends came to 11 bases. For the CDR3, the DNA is TGTGCCAGCAGTTCGGGGGGTGCTCAGCATTTT. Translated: CASSSGGAQHF.

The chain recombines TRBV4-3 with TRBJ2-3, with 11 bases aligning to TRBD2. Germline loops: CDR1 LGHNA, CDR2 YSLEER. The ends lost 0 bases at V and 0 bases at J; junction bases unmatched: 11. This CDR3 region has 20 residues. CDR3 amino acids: CASSQEVSRLAGRSTDTQYF. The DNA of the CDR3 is TGCGCCAGCAGCCAAGAAGTAAGTAGACTAGCGGGACGTAGCACAGATACGCAGTATTTT.

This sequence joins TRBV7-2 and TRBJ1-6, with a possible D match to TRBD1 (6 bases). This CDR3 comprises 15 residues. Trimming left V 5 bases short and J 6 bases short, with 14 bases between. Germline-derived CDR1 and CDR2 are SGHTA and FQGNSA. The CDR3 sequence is CASSPRQESNSPLHF. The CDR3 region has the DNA TGTGCCAGCAGCCCCCGACAGGAGTCTAATTCACCCCTCCACTTT.

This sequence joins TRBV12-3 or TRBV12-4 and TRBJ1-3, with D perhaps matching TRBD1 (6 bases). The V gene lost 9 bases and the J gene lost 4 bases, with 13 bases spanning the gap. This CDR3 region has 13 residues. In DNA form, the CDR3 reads TGTGCCAGTTACCAGGGGAGCGGAAACACCATATATTTT. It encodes CASYQGSGNTIYF.

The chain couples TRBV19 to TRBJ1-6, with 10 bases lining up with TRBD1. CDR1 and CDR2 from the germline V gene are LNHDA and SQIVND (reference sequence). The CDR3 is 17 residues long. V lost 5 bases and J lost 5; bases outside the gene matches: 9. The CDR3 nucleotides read TGTGCCAGTAGTCCTGCTAAGACAGGGGGCCATAATTCACCCCTCCACTTT. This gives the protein CASSPAKTGGHNSPLHF.

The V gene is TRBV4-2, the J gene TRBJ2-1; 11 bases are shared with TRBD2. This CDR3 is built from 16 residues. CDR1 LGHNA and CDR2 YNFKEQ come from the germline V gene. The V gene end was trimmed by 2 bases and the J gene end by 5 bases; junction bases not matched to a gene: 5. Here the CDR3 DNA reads TGTGCCAGCAGCCAACCACCTAGCGGGAGGAACAATGAGCAGTTCTTC. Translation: CASSQPPSGRNNEQFF.

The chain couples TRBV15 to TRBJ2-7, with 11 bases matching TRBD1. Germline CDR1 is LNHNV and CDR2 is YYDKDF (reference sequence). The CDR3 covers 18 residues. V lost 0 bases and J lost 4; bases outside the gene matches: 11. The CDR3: CATSRDLLGQGAIYEQYF. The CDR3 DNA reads TGTGCCACCAGCAGAGATCTTCTAGGACAGGGGGCGATTTACGAGCAGTACTTC.

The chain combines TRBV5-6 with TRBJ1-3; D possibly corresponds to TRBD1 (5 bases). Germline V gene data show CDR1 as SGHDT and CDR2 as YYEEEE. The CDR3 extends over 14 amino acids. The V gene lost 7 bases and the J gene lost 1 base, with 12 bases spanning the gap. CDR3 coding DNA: TGTGCCAGCGGTTTTGCAGGGTCTGGAAACACCATATATTTT. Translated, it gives CASGFAGSGNTIYF. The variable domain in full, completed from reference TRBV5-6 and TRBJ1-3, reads DAGVTQSPTHLIKTRGQQVTLRCSPKSGHDTVSWYQQALGQGPQFIFQYYEEEERQRGNFPDRFSGHQFPNYSSELNVNALLLGDSALYLCASGFAGSGNTIYFGEGSWLTVV.

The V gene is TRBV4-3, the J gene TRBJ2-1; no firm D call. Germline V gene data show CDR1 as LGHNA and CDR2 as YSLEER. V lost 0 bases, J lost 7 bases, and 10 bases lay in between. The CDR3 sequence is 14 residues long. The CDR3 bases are TGCGCCAGCAGCCAAGATCGTGGGGTTAATGAGCAGTTCTTC. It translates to CASSQDRGVNEQFF.